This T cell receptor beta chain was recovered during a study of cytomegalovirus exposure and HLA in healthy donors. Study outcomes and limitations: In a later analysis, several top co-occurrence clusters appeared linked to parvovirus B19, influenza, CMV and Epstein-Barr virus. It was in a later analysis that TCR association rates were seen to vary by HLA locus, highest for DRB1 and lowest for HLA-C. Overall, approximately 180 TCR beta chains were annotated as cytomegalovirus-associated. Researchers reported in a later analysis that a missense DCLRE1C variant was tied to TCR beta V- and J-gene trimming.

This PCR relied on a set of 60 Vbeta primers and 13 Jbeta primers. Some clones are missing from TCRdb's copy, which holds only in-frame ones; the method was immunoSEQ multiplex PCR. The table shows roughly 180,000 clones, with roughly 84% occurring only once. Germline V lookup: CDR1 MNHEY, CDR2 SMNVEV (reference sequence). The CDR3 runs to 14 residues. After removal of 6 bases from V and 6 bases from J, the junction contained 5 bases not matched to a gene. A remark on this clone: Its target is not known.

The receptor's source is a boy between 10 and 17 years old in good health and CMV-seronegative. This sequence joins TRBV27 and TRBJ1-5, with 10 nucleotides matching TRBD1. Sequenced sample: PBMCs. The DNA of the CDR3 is TGTGCCAGCAGCTGGACAGGGGGGAGTCAGCCCCAGCATTTT. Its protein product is CASSWTGGSQPQHF.